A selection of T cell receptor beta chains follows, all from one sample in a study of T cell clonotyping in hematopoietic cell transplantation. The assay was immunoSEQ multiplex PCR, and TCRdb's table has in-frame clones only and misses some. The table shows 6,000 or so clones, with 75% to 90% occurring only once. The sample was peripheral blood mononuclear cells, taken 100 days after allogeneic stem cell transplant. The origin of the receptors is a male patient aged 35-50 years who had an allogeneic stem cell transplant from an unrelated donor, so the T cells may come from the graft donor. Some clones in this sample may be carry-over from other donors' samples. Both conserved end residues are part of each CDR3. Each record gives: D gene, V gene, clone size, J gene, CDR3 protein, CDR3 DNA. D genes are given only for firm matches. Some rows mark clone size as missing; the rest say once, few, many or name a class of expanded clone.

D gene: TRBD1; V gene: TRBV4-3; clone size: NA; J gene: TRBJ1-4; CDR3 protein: CASSQEKTGGYEKLFF; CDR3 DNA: TGCGCCAGCAGCCAAGAAAAGACAGGGGGATACGAAAAACTGTTTTTT
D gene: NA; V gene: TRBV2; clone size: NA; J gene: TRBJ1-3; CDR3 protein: CASSGARGGIDTSGNTIYF; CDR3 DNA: TGTGCCAGCAGCGGGGCCAGAGGAGGGATTGACACCTCTGGAAACACCATATATTTT
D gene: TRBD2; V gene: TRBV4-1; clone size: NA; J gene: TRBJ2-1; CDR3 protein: CASSQVPIAGGSEQFF; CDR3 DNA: TGCGCCAGCAGCCAAGTTCCCATAGCGGGGGGTAGTGAGCAGTTCTTC
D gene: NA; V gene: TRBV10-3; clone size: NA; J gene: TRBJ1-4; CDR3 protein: CAISDVLSTNEKLFF; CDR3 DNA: TGTGCCATCAGTGACGTACTCTCAACTAATGAAAAACTGTTTTTT
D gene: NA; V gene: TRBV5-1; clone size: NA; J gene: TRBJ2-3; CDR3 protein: CASSLEDSSRDTQYF; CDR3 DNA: TGCGCCAGCAGCTTGGAGGACAGTAGCCGGGATACGCAGTATTTT
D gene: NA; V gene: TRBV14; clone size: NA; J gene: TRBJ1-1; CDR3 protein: CASSQDRQGTYTEAFF; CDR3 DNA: TGTGCCAGCAGCCAAGATCGTCAGGGGACCTACACTGAAGCTTTCTTT
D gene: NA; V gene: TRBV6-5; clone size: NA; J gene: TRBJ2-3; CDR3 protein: CASSPGTDTQYF; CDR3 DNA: TGTGCCAGCAGCCCAGGGACAGATACGCAGTATTTT
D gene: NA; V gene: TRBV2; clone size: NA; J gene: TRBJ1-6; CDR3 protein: CASSEDGEGSPLHF; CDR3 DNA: TGTGCCAGCAGTGAAGATGGGGAGGGTTCACCCCTCCACTTT
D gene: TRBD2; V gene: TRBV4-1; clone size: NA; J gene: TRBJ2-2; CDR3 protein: CASSQGLAGGLDAGELFF; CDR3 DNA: TGCGCCAGCAGCCAAGGCCTAGCGGGGGGGCTGGATGCCGGGGAGCTGTTTTTT
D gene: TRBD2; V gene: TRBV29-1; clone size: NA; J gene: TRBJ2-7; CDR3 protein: CSVDSVGTSSYEQYF; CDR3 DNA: TGCAGCGTTGATAGTGTTGGGACTAGCTCCTACGAGCAGTACTTC
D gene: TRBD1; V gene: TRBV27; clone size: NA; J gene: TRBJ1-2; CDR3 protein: CASSPGGTGANYGYTF; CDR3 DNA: TGTGCCAGCAGTCCCGGGGGGACAGGGGCTAACTATGGCTACACCTTC
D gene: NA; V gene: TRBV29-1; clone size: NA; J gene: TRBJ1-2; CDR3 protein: CSATDRDYGYTF; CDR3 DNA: TGCAGCGCCACGGACAGAGACTATGGCTACACCTTC
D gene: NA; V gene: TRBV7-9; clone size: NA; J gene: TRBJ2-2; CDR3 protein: CASSLLPGELFF; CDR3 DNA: TGTGCCAGCAGCCTTCTCCCCGGGGAGCTGTTTTTT
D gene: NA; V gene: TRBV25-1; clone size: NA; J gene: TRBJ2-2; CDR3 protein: CASSDGAGELLF; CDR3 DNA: TGTGCCAGCAGTGACGGGGCCGGGGAGCTGCTTTTT
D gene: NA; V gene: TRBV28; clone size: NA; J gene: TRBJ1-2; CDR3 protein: CASSLSLGYTF; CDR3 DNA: TGTGCCAGCAGTTTATCCCTGGGCTACACCTTC
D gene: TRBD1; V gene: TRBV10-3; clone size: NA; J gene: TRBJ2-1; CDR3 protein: CAVRRDRVVNEQFF; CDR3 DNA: TGTGCCGTACGCCGGGACAGGGTAGTGAATGAGCAGTTCTTC
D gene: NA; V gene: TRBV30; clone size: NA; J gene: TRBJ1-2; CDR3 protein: CAMEGGAQANYGYTF; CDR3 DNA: TGTGCAATGGAAGGGGGGGCCCAGGCTAACTATGGCTACACCTTC
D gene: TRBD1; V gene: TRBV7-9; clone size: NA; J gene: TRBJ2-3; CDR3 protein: CASSLGSGQDWDTQYF; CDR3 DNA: TGTGCCAGCAGCTTAGGATCCGGACAGGATTGGGATACGCAGTATTTT
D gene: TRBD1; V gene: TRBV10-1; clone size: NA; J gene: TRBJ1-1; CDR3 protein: CASSQTGEDTEAFF; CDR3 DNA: TGCGCCAGCAGCCAGACAGGGGAAGACACTGAAGCTTTCTTT
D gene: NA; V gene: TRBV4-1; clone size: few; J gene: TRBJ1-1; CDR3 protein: CASSQFHQQGNTEAFF; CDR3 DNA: TGCGCCAGCAGCCAATTTCACCAACAGGGGAACACTGAAGCTTTCTTT
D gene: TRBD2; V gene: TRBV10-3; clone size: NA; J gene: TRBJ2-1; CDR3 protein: CAISARASGDSYNEQFF; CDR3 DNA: TGTGCCATCAGTGCTAGGGCTAGCGGGGATTCCTACAATGAGCAGTTCTTC
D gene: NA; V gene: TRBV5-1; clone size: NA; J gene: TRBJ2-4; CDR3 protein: CASSQTKNIQYF; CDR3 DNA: TGCGCCAGCAGCCAGACCAAAAACATTCAGTACTTC
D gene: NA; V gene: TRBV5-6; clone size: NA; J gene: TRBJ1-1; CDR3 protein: CASSWETVNTEAFF; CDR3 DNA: TGTGCCAGCAGCTGGGAGACAGTGAACACTGAAGCTTTCTTT
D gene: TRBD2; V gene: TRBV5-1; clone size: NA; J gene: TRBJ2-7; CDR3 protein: CASSLGLAGTYEQYF; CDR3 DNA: TGCGCCAGCAGCTTGGGACTAGCGGGGACCTACGAGCAGTACTTC
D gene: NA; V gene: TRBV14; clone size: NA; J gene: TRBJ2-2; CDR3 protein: CASSQFSGRTNTGELFF; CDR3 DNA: TGTGCCAGCAGCCAATTCTCGGGACGGACGAACACCGGGGAGCTGTTTTTT
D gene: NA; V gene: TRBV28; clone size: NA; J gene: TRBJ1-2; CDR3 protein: CASTSISGYTF; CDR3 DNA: TGTGCCAGCACCTCAATAAGTGGCTACACCTTC
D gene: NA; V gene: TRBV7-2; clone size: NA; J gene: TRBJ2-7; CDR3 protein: CASTRRLSYEQYF; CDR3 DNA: TGTGCCAGCACCCGAAGACTATCCTACGAGCAGTACTTC